Presented here are 24 T cell receptor beta chains from one specimen sequenced in a study of long-term antiretroviral therapy in people with HIV. Sequencing used immunoSEQ v3.0 at survey level. Profiling relied on immunoSEQ multiplex PCR, and the TCRdb table lists in-frame clones only, not all of them. The table shows 15,000 to 20,000 clones, with 65% to 85% occurring only once. Sequenced here: unsorted PBMCs, sampled 2.3 years after starting antiretroviral therapy. The source is a woman aged 40 to 50 with HIV.

The V gene is TRBV9, the J gene TRBJ2-2, with 10 bases lining up with TRBD1. The CDR3 extends over 14 amino acids. Germline lookup yields CDR1 SGDLS and CDR2 YYNGEE. Trimming at V came to 3 bases and at J to 5 bases, leaving 1 base not matched to a gene. CDR3 coding DNA: TGTGCCAGCAGCGCGGACAGGGGGACCGGGGAGCTGTTTTTT. Its translation: CASSADRGTGELFF.

This sequence joins TRBV2 and TRBJ2-7; D might be TRBD2 (6 bases). V was cut by 0 bases and J by 0 bases, with 12 bases left in between. CDR3 length: 16 residues. CDR1 and CDR2 from the germline V gene are SNHLY and FYNNEI. The CDR3 bases are TGTGCCAGCAGTGAAGCCAGCGGGCTAGTCTCCTACGAGCAGTACTTC. It specifies CASSEASGLVSYEQYF. The full variable domain, its missing parts supplied by reference TRBV2 and TRBJ2-7, is EPEVTQTPSHQVTQMGQEVILRCVPISNHLYFYWYRQILGQKVEFLVSFYNNEISEKSEIFDDQFSVERPDGSNFTLKIRSTKLEDSAMYFCASSEASGLVSYEQYFGPGTRLTVT.

This clone has a single count. The V gene is TRBV2, the J gene TRBJ1-1, with a weak D call TRBD1 (6 bases). The V end lost 7 bases, the J end lost 5 bases, and 20 bases lay between the germline ends. Looked up from germline, CDR1 is SNHLY and CDR2 is FYNNEI. The CDR3 length is 15 residues. The CDR3 is CASKARDRRDTEAFF. As DNA, the CDR3 is TGTGCCAGCAAGGCCCGCGACAGGCGGGATACTGAAGCTTTCTTT. The full variable domain, completed using reference TRBV2 and TRBJ1-1, is EPEVTQTPSHQVTQMGQEVILRCVPISNHLYFYWYRQILGQKVEFLVSFYNNEISEKSEIFDDQFSVERPDGSNFTLKIRSTKLEDSAMYFCASKARDRRDTEAFFGQGTRLTVV.

V gene TRBV7-9 combines with J gene TRBJ2-1, with 7 bases fitting TRBD2. This CDR3 comprises 11 residues. V lost 11 bases, J lost 8 bases, and 6 bases stayed unmatched. Germline loops: CDR1 SEHNR, CDR2 FQNEAQ (reference sequence). The CDR3 is CAWEGIDEQFF. CDR3 in DNA: TGTGCCTGGGAGGGGATCGATGAGCAGTTCTTC.

The V call is TRBV7-2, the J call TRBJ2-7, with 8 bases identical to TRBD2. This CDR3 is 15 amino acids long. With 6 bases clipped from V and 1 base from J, the junction kept 8 bases outside the gene matches. From germline, CDR1 is SGHTA and CDR2 FQGNSA. The CDR3 sequence: CASSQLAALSYEQYF. The CDR3 DNA is TGTGCCAGCAGTCAACTAGCGGCACTTTCCTACGAGCAGTACTTC.

This clone appeared once. This chain connects TRBV6-1 to TRBJ2-7, with 9 positions matching TRBD2. Germline V CDR1 and CDR2: MNHNS, SASEGT. The CDR3 is 16 amino acids. J gave up 3 bases and V 4 bases, and 10 bases lay outside the gene matches. CDR3 in DNA: TGTGCCAGCAGTGGAACTACTAGCGGGTTTTTCTACGAGCAGTACTTC. It specifies CASSGTTSGFFYEQYF.

V and J are TRBV9 and TRBJ1-1; D uncertain. CDR1 and CDR2 (germline): SGDLS, YYNGEE. The CDR3 is 15 residues long. V lost 0 bases, J lost 1 base, and 10 bases lay in between. Written as DNA, the CDR3 is TGTGCCAGCAGCGTAGTTCGGAGCACGAACACTGAAGCTTTCTTT. Translation gives CASSVVRSTNTEAFF.

The chain combines TRBV9 with TRBJ1-1, with D maybe TRBD1 (5 bases). The germline gives CDR1 SGDLS, CDR2 YYNGEE. The CDR3 runs to 13 residues. The ends were cut back, 2 bases at V and 10 bases at J, with 15 bases in the middle. The DNA of the CDR3 is TGTGCCAGCAGCGTTAACAGGCAATCCCCAGCTTTCTTT. Protein product: CASSVNRQSPAFF.

The rearrangement joins TRBV2 to TRBJ2-5; D might be TRBD1 or TRBD2, each matching 5 bases. V lost 6 bases to trimming and J lost 8 bases, with 13 bases between them. The CDR3 runs 12 residues. From germline, CDR1 is SNHLY and CDR2 FYNNEI. CDR3 protein: CASRGLEGTQYF. The CDR3 region has the DNA TGTGCCAGCAGGGGGCTCGAGGGAACCCAGTACTTC.

The table lists this clone with a few counts. The chain is built from TRBV19 and TRBJ2-1; perhaps D is TRBD1 or TRBD2 (5 bases each). The CDR3 is made up of 12 amino acids. The germline V gene encodes CDR1 LNHDA and CDR2 SQIVND (reference sequence). V dropped 7 bases and J dropped 8 bases, with 12 bases sitting between them. This CDR3 reads CASNNMGDEQFF. CDR3 nucleotides: TGTGCCAGTAATAACATGGGGGATGAGCAGTTCTTC.

The chain is built from TRBV30 and TRBJ1-2; D not certain. The V gene lost 4 bases and the J gene lost 2 bases, with 5 bases spanning the gap. Per the germline V gene, CDR1 is GTSNPN and CDR2 is SVGIG (reference sequence). This CDR3 has 11 residues. The CDR3 DNA is TGTGCCTGGAAGATAAACTATGGCTACACCTTC. Translation gives CAWKINYGYTF.

The chain recombines TRBV7-8 with TRBJ2-2; 9 nucleotides line up with TRBD2. The germline V gene encodes CDR1 SGHVS and CDR2 FQNEAQ. Losses at the gene ends were 5 bases for V and 7 bases for J; bases not matched to a gene: 11. CDR3 length: 16 amino acids. The CDR3 is CASSLRREGLFGELFF. The CDR3 nucleotides are TGTGCCAGCAGCCTACGGCGGGAGGGCCTCTTCGGGGAGCTGTTTTTT.

The gene calls are TRBV7-2 and TRBJ1-5, with D unresolved. The ends were cut back, 5 bases at V and 3 bases at J, with 14 bases in the middle. The CDR3 length is 15 residues. Looked up from germline, CDR1 is SGHTA and CDR2 is FQGNSA. CDR3 in DNA: TGTGCCAGCAGCCCCCGTCTAACCGCCAATCAGCCCCAGCATTTT. It encodes CASSPRLTANQPQHF.

CDR3 in amino acids: CASSQTGELFF. CDR3 in DNA: TGCGCCAGCAGTCAAACCGGGGAGCTGTTTTTT. The V call is TRBV4-1, the J call TRBJ2-2; no clear D gene. The CDR3 has 11 amino acids. CDR1 MGHRA and CDR2 YSYEKL come from the germline V gene. Deletions cut 6 bases from V and 5 bases from J, with 4 bases between.

CDR3 bases: TGTGCCAGCAGTTATGGAGCAGAAGTCTACGAGCAGTACTTC. Amino acids: CASSYGAEVYEQYF. This sequence joins TRBV6-1 and TRBJ2-7, with D unresolved. In germline, CDR1 is MNHNS, CDR2 SASEGT. The germline V and J ends were trimmed by 5 bases and 3 bases, with 14 bases remaining between them. CDR3 length: 14 amino acids.

This clone was counted a few times. The chain has TRBV10-2 and TRBJ1-6; a possible D gene is TRBD1 (6 bases). Germline CDR1 is WSHSY and CDR2 is SAAADI. The CDR3 is made up of 13 amino acids. V lost 3 bases and J lost 14, with 14 bases in between. The CDR3 loop is CASSEGGTAALHF. DNA of the CDR3: TGCGCCAGCAGTGAAGGGGGAACTGCGGCCCTCCACTTT.

The chain uses TRBV11-2 and TRBJ2-7; 8 bases fit TRBD2. Germline values: CDR1 SGHAT, CDR2 FQNNGV. This CDR3 has 16 residues. V lost 1 base to trimming and J lost 2 bases; unmatched junction nucleotides: 7. CDR3 protein: CASSLGTSGSTYEQYF. The CDR3 DNA follows: TGTGCCAGCAGCTTAGGTACTAGCGGATCAACCTACGAGCAGTACTTC.

For the CDR3, the DNA is TGTGCCAGCAGCCCCCAAGCAGAGCAGTACTTC. This encodes CASSPQAEQYF. V gene TRBV2 combines with J gene TRBJ2-7; D is unclear. Per the germline V gene, CDR1 is SNHLY and CDR2 is FYNNEI. There are 11 residues in the CDR3. V was shortened by 6 bases and J by 7 bases, with 10 bases between the two germline ends.

This clone was picked up one time. The chain joins TRBV2 to TRBJ2-7, with D perhaps being TRBD1 or TRBD2 (5 bases each). Per germline, CDR1 SNHLY and CDR2 FYNNEI. The CDR3 contains 16 residues. V lost 3 bases and J lost 0, with 15 bases in between. In DNA form, the CDR3 reads TGTGCCAGCAGTGATGCGAGGGCAGGGAGCTCCTACGAGCAGTACTTC. Amino acid sequence: CASSDARAGSSYEQYF.

The chain links TRBV6-5 to TRBJ2-1, with D possibly TRBD2 on 5 matching bases. The V end was cut by 9 bases, the J end by 3 bases, with 9 bases between. The CDR3 runs to 12 residues. The germline V gene encodes CDR1 MNHEY and CDR2 SVGAGI. The CDR3 coding sequence is TGTGCCAGTCGAGAGGGCTACAATGAGCAGTTCTTC. Amino acids: CASREGYNEQFF.

V usage is TRBV5-6 and J usage is TRBJ1-4; no reliable D call. The germline V and J ends were trimmed by 4 bases and 4 bases, with 11 bases remaining between them. Germline V gives CDR1 SGHDT, CDR2 YYEEEE. The CDR3 covers 14 residues. CDR3 loop: CASSPRLNNEKLFF. CDR3 sequence (DNA): TGTGCCAGCAGCCCCAGGTTAAATAATGAAAAACTGTTTTTT.

V usage is TRBV30 and J usage is TRBJ1-3; 7 bases fit TRBD1. V shed 0 bases and J 2 bases; nucleotides not matched to a gene: 1. The CDR3 has 14 amino acids. Germline CDR1 GTSNPN, CDR2 SVGIG (reference sequence). In DNA form, the CDR3 reads TGTGCCTGGAGTGTAGGACAGGCTGGAAACACCATATATTTT. Translated, it gives CAWSVGQAGNTIYF. The whole variable domain, filled in from reference TRBV30 and TRBJ1-3, reads SQTIHQWPATLVQPVGSPLSLECTVEGTSNPNLYWYRQAAGRGLQLLFYSVGIGQISSEVPQNLSASRPQDRQFILSSKKLLLSDSGFYLCAWSVGQAGNTIYFGEGSWLTVV.

The V call is TRBV27, the J call TRBJ1-1, with TRBD1 matching 8 bases. CDR1 and CDR2 from the germline V gene are MNHEY and SMNVEV (reference sequence). The trim removed 3 bases at V and 8 bases at J, leaving 8 bases unmatched. The CDR3 totals 14 residues. The CDR3 region is CASSFRGPRVEAFF. The CDR3 DNA sequence: TGTGCCAGCAGTTTCAGGGGGCCCCGAGTGGAAGCTTTCTTT.

The chain employs TRBV29-1 and TRBJ1-2, with D unclear. Trimming pared 2 bases from V and 4 bases from J, leaving 14 bases between. The germline CDR1 and CDR2 sequences are SQVTM and ANQGSEA. CDR3 length: 14 amino acids. The CDR3 protein is CSVELESKLYGYTF. Here the CDR3 DNA reads TGCAGCGTTGAACTGGAGAGCAAACTCTATGGCTACACCTTC. The full variable domain, completed using reference TRBV29-1 and TRBJ1-2, is SAVISQKPSRDICQRGTSLTIQCQVDSQVTMMFWYRQQPGQSLTLIATANQGSEATYESGFVIDKFPISRPNLTFSTLTVSNMSPEDSSIYLCSVELESKLYGYTFGSGTRLTVV.